This TCR beta chain came from a study of regulatory T cells in long-lasting Graves disease. Study as a whole: Graves' patients who were just diagnosed had used antithyroid drugs for under 3 months.

Study-level points and caveats: Persistent Graves' patients possessed reduced TCR diversity relative to recently diagnosed ones. Sampling was limited to peripheral blood rather than thyroid tissue.

At least ten counts were recorded for this clonotype. Antigen unknown. V lost 7 bases to trimming and J lost 0 bases, with 15 bases between them. Looked up from germline, CDR1 is SGHAT and CDR2 is FQNNGV. The CDR3 loop spans 16 amino acids. As for time point: newly diagnosed GD, antithyroid drugs for less than 3 months. There was RNA extracted from PBMCs, and the TCR library was made from it. Combining iRepertoire HTBI primers with Arm-PCR of CDR3 regions, the authors built TCR beta libraries. TCRdb fed the multiplex PCR reads into MiXCR, producing one record per CDR3 protein. The sample includes approximately 540,000 distinct CDR3 sequences, more than 10% of them seen just once. In addition, the sample was reused for a study of T cells in Graves' hyperthyroidism and ophthalmopathy. Per that paper: First-round RT-PCR targeting the TCR CDR3 was performed with the HTBI primer set.

The TCR originated in a young woman with Graves disease. The chain uses TRBV11-2 and TRBJ1-4; no reliable D call. Sample: peripheral blood mononuclear cells (PBMCs), taken at new diagnosis, from a patient treated with antithyroid drugs. Written as DNA, the CDR3 is TGTGCCAGCAACCCGATTAGAGGGTCAACTAATGAAAAACTGTTTTTT. Translated, it gives CASNPIRGSTNEKLFF.